What follows are 27 T cell receptor beta chains derived from one specimen sequenced in a study of OX40 agonist ivuxolimab in advanced cancers. The assay was immunoSEQ multiplex PCR, and TCRdb's table has in-frame clones only and misses some. The table records approximately 97,000 clones, approximately 87% of them present only once. The sequences come from CD4+ or CD8+ T cells sorted from blood, collected in a trial of the OX40 agonist ivuxolimab. The receptors derive from an adult with an advanced solid tumor such as melanoma, head and neck, liver or kidney cancer.

This chain connects TRBV4-1 to TRBJ1-2; perhaps TRBD1 as D (5 bases). V shed 0 bases and J shed 3 bases, with 11 bases lying between them. The CDR3 is 15 residues long. Germline CDR1 reads MGHRA; CDR2 reads YSYEKL. As DNA, the CDR3 is TGCGCCAGCAGCCAAGATTGGGACCCATACTATGGCTACACCTTC. Its translation: CASSQDWDPYYGYTF.

On this clone: The sample carries other DNA sequences with the same CDR3. J is TRBJ2-6 and V is TRBV18, with no clear D. CDR1 and CDR2 from the germline V gene are KGHSH and LQKENI. The CDR3 consists of 13 residues. V dropped 3 bases and J dropped 4 bases, with 4 bases sitting between them. The CDR3 DNA reads as TGTGCCAGCTCACCCACCGGGGCCAACGTCCTGACTTTC. Its translation is CASSPTGANVLTF.

The rearrangement joins TRBV7-2 to TRBJ2-1; tentatively, D is TRBD2 (5 bases). This CDR3 is built from 14 residues. V shed 3 bases and J shed 8 bases, with 14 bases lying between them. Germline CDR1 and CDR2: SGHTA and FQGNSA. The CDR3 loop is CASSFSRGPYEQFF. CDR3 bases: TGTGCCAGCAGCTTTTCTCGAGGGCCGTATGAGCAGTTCTTC.

The chain is built from TRBV7-6 and TRBJ1-5; D not certain. The CDR3 length is 15 residues. Trimming removed 5 bases at V and 1 base at J, with 12 bases between. CDR1 and CDR2 (germline): SGHVS, FNYEAQ. CDR3 nucleotides: TGTGCCAGCAGCGCCATTGCTTCGAGCAATCAGCCCCAGCATTTT. Its translation is CASSAIASSNQPQHF.

This clone has a handful of counts. The CDR3 is CASSLDLNTGNEQFF. The CDR3 DNA reads TGTGCCAGCAGCTTAGATTTGAACACCGGCAATGAGCAGTTCTTC. This rearrangement joins TRBV11-3 to TRBJ2-1; D not certain. Trimming stripped 0 bases from V and 6 bases from J, with 12 bases between. Germline lookup yields CDR1 SGHNT and CDR2 YENEEA. The CDR3 is 15 amino acids. Complete variable domain (other parts from reference TRBV11-3 and TRBJ2-1): EAGVVQSPRYKIIEKKQPVAFWCNPISGHNTLYWYLQNLGQGPELLIRYENEEAVDDSQLPKDRFSAERLKGVDSTLKIQPAELGDSAVYLCASSLDLNTGNEQFFGPGTRLTVL.

The chain couples TRBV18 to TRBJ2-5, with a weak D call TRBD1 (6 bases). Germline V gene sequence: CDR1 KGHSH, CDR2 LQKENI. The CDR3 contains 14 residues. The V end lost 4 bases, the J end lost 0 bases, and 9 bases lay between the germline ends. In DNA form, the CDR3 reads TGTGCCAGCTCACGGACAGAATACCAAGAGACCCAGTACTTC. Its translation: CASSRTEYQETQYF.

The V and J genes are TRBV5-1 and TRBJ2-1; D is ambiguous. Germline V gene lookup returns CDR1 SGHRS and CDR2 YFSETQ. The CDR3 covers 15 residues. V was cut by 4 bases and J by 4 bases, with 15 bases left in between. CDR3 residues: CASSPSSVSYNEQFF. CDR3 sequence (DNA): TGCGCCAGCAGCCCTTCCAGCGTCTCGTACAATGAGCAGTTCTTC.

The CDR3: CASTWTGPNEKLFF. CDR3 sequence (DNA): TGCGCCAGCACCTGGACAGGTCCTAATGAAAAACTGTTTTTT. The V gene is TRBV5-1, the J gene TRBJ1-4, with 7 bases lining up with TRBD1. The ends lost 6 bases at V and 3 bases at J; junction bases unmatched: 5. This CDR3 comprises 14 residues. CDR1 and CDR2 (germline): SGHRS, YFSETQ.

This rearrangement joins TRBV5-6 to TRBJ2-1, with D tentatively TRBD2 (6 bases). There are 14 residues in the CDR3. From germline, CDR1 is SGHDT and CDR2 YYEEEE. Deletions cut 4 bases from V and 3 bases from J, with 11 bases between. CDR3 loop: CASSPGTYYNEQFF. CDR3 DNA: TGTGCCAGCAGCCCAGGGACTTACTACAATGAGCAGTTCTTC. Based on the CDR3 plus reference TRBV5-6 and TRBJ2-1, the full variable domain is DAGVTQSPTHLIKTRGQQVTLRCSPKSGHDTVSWYQQALGQGPQFIFQYYEEEERQRGNFPDRFSGHQFPNYSSELNVNALLLGDSALYLCASSPGTYYNEQFFGPGTRLTVL.

CDR3 coding DNA: TGTGCCAGCAGCTTAATCAGGGGGAACGAGCAGTACTTC. This codes for CASSLIRGNEQYF. This chain uses TRBV11-2 with TRBJ2-7; 7 bases are shared with TRBD1. The germline gives CDR1 SGHAT, CDR2 FQNNGV. CDR3 length equals 13 residues. The junction had 3 bases not matched to a gene; V was cut back by 2 bases and J by 5 bases.

In this sample, this clone turned up many times. The chain uses TRBV19 and TRBJ1-1, with D uncertain. V shed 3 bases and J shed 6 bases, with 8 bases lying between them. Germline CDR1 and CDR2: LNHDA and SQIVND (reference sequence). The CDR3 is 12 amino acids. CDR3 coding DNA: TGTGCCAGTAGTATCGAATCGTCTGAAGCTTTCTTT. This codes for CASSIESSEAFF.

This rearrangement joins TRBV18 to TRBJ1-5, with D uncertain. This CDR3 comprises 16 residues. V lost 4 bases and J 7 bases, leaving 20 bases between the germline ends. CDR1 is KGHSH, CDR2 LQKENI, per germline. The CDR3 loop reads CASSLEGPLHGQPQHF. DNA of the CDR3: TGTGCCAGCTCACTTGAAGGACCGCTTCACGGGCAGCCCCAGCATTTT.

The chain couples TRBV27 to TRBJ2-5; no clear D gene. The CDR3 totals 17 residues. Germline CDR1 and CDR2: MNHEY and SMNVEV (reference sequence). Trimming cost V 5 bases and J 1 base, with 20 bases left between them. Written as DNA, the CDR3 is TGTGCCAGCAGTCCGCGCGGCCCTCCGTGGCTCCAAGAGACCCAGTACTTC. This gives the protein CASSPRGPPWLQETQYF.

The CDR3 loop is CASSYGQGRRNTEAFF. CDR3 nucleotide sequence: TGTGCCAGCAGTTACGGTCAGGGGAGAAGGAACACTGAAGCTTTCTTT. V and J are TRBV6-6 and TRBJ1-1, with D perhaps matching TRBD1 (6 bases). The CDR3 sequence is 16 residues long. CDR1 MNHNY and CDR2 SVGAGI come from the germline V gene (reference sequence). V was pared by 2 bases and J by 1 base, with 14 bases between.

This clone was recorded once. The chain is built from TRBV6-6 and TRBJ2-1; 12 positions agree with TRBD1. The ends lost 0 bases at V and 7 bases at J; junction bases unmatched: 4. This CDR3 comprises 16 residues. Germline values: CDR1 MNHNY, CDR2 SVGAGI (reference sequence). The CDR3 DNA reads as TGTGCCAGCAGTTACTCGGGACAGGGGGCGGGAAATGAGCAGTTCTTC. Amino acid sequence: CASSYSGQGAGNEQFF.

The rearrangement uses TRBV29-1 and TRBJ1-2; TRBD1 matches at 7 bases. The germline gives CDR1 SQVTM, CDR2 ANQGSEA. The CDR3 spans 13 residues. V lost 6 bases to trimming and J lost 5 bases; unmatched junction nucleotides: 9. CDR3 amino acids: CSVAGQLNYGYTF. The CDR3 region has the DNA TGCAGCGTAGCGGGACAGCTGAATTATGGCTACACCTTC.

This chain uses TRBV7-2 with TRBJ1-2; D gene unclear. Germline assignment: CDR1 SGHTA and CDR2 FQGNSA. The CDR3 sequence is 13 residues long. The germline V and J ends were trimmed by 0 bases and 8 bases, with 10 bases remaining between them. CDR3 sequence reads: CASSLAGMGGYTF. DNA for the CDR3: TGTGCCAGCAGCTTAGCTGGGATGGGAGGCTACACCTTC.

The V and J genes are TRBV6-5 and TRBJ1-6; D may be TRBD1 (5 bases). Germline loops: CDR1 MNHEY, CDR2 SVGAGI. Trimming left V 5 bases short and J 2 bases short, with 7 bases between. The CDR3 is 14 residues long. The CDR3 nucleotides read TGTGCCAGCAGTGACAGACCCTATAATTCACCCCTCCACTTT. This translates into CASSDRPYNSPLHF.

This clone was seen just once. J is TRBJ2-3 and V is TRBV4-1; TRBD2 matches at 11 bases. Trimming cost V 5 bases and J 4 bases; bases outside gene matches: 5. The CDR3 consists of 15 residues. Per the germline V gene, CDR1 is MGHRA and CDR2 is YSYEKL. Written as DNA, the CDR3 is TGCGCCAGCAGCTCCCTAGCGGGAGGACCAGATACGCAGTATTTT. Translating it yields CASSSLAGGPDTQYF.

The CDR3 protein is CASSLDRYKQYF. CDR3 coding DNA: TGTGCCAGCAGCTTAGACAGATACAAGCAGTACTTC. The V and J genes are TRBV7-9 and TRBJ2-7; D ambiguous. The germline V gene encodes CDR1 SEHNR and CDR2 FQNEAQ (reference sequence). This CDR3 spans 12 amino acids. V was trimmed by 1 base and J by 8 bases, leaving 9 bases between them.

This clone has only one observation. The chain combines TRBV4-1 with TRBJ1-2, with D possibly matching TRBD1 (5 bases). The CDR3 runs to 16 residues. Germline V gene sequence: CDR1 MGHRA, CDR2 YSYEKL. V lost 5 bases to trimming and J lost 8 bases, with 24 bases between them. The CDR3 sequence: CASSEGFGSGTFGYTF. CDR3 in DNA: TGCGCCAGCAGCGAAGGGTTCGGCAGTGGGACCTTCGGCTACACCTTC.

The rearrangement joins TRBV7-2 to TRBJ2-7; 9 bases are shared with TRBD2. The length of the CDR3 is 15 residues. Trimming removed 3 bases from V and 1 base from J; junction bases left unmatched: 4. Germline V CDR1 and CDR2: SGHTA, FQGNSA. The CDR3 DNA sequence: TGTGCCAGCAGCTTGGTTAGCGGGGGTTCCTACGAGCAGTACTTC. Protein product: CASSLVSGGSYEQYF.

The V gene is TRBV5-8, the J gene TRBJ1-2; possibly TRBD1 for D (5 bases). CDR1 and CDR2 (germline): SGHTS, YDEGEE. Between the trimmed V and J ends, which lost 2 bases and 5 bases, there was a span of 10 bases. CDR3 size: 13 residues. The CDR3 is CASSFGGSYGYTF. CDR3 nucleotides: TGTGCCAGCAGCTTCGGGGGGTCTTATGGCTACACCTTC.

The chain combines TRBV6-5 with TRBJ1-4; D gene ambiguous. Deletions cut 6 bases from V and 1 base from J, with 12 bases between. This CDR3 region has 15 residues. The germline gives CDR1 MNHEY, CDR2 SVGAGI. CDR3 residues: CASSTGRKTNEKLFF. The CDR3 nucleotides read TGTGCCAGCAGCACCGGGAGGAAAACTAATGAAAAACTGTTTTTT.

This clone was counted only a few times. This chain links TRBV10-3 with TRBJ1-1, with unresolved D. Germline V gene lookup returns CDR1 ENHRY and CDR2 SYGVKD. The V and J ends lost 0 bases and 6 bases respectively, with 5 bases between them. The CDR3 is 12 amino acids. CDR3 sequence reads: CAISESIAEAFF. As DNA, the CDR3 is TGTGCCATCAGTGAGTCGATTGCTGAAGCTTTCTTT.

DNA for the CDR3: TGTGCCAGCAGTTTGAGGCAGGGGCTTGAGGCCCTCCACTTT. The encoded protein is CASSLRQGLEALHF. The chain combines TRBV27 with TRBJ1-6; a possible D gene is TRBD1 (6 bases). This CDR3 has 14 residues. Trimming pared 3 bases from V and 14 bases from J, leaving 17 bases between. Germline lookup yields CDR1 MNHEY and CDR2 SMNVEV (reference sequence).

The V call is TRBV6-1, the J call TRBJ1-5, with 7 bases matching TRBD1. Germline trimming cut 3 bases from V and 4 bases from J; bases unmatched to any gene: 0. CDR1 is MNHNS, CDR2 SASEGT, per germline. The CDR3 runs 13 residues. The CDR3 nucleotides are TGTGCCAGCAGTGAGACAGGGAATCAGCCCCAGCATTTT. Protein: CASSETGNQPQHF.